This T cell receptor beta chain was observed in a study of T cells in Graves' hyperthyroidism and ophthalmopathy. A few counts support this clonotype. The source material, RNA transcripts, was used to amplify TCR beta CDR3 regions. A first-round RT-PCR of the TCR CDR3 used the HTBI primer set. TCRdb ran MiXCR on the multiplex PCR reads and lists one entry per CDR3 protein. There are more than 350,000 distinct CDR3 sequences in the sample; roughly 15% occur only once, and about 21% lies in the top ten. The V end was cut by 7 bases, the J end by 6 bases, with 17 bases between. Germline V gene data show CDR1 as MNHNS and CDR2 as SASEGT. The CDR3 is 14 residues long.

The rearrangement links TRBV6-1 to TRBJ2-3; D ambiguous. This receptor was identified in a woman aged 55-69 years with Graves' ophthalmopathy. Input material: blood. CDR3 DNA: TGTGCCAGCAATGTGGGCGTCTTCTCGGATACGCAGTATTTT. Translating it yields CASNVGVFSDTQYF.